This T cell receptor (beta chain) is drawn from a study of CD8 T cells in Susac syndrome. RNA amounts of about 0.45 to 1 ug underwent reverse transcription with random hexamers. Amplification of TCR beta CDR3 used immunoSEQ multiplex PCR across 54 Vbeta and 13 Jbeta. Each CDR3 protein gets one entry after TCRdb re-called the immunoSEQ multiplex PCR reads with MiXCR. This sample has roughly 200,000 distinct CDR3 sequences; 90% to 95% occur once, and the top ten carry 0.1%. Germline-derived CDR1 and CDR2 are SQVTM and ANQGSEA. The CDR3 has 12 amino acids. Trimming removed 1 base from V and 5 bases from J, with 9 bases in between. The authors carried out high-throughput sequencing of TCR beta. They applied it to CD8+ and CD4+ T cells obtained from blood. Negative isolation yielded the CD8+ and CD4+ T cells, while FACS enriched the TEMRA cells.

This rearrangement joins TRBV29-1 to TRBJ2-7, with D perhaps matching TRBD2 (5 bases). This TCR derives from a human donor in good health. Specimen: CD4+ T cells from PBMCs. CDR3 residues: CSVEGSGDEQYF. DNA of the CDR3: TGCAGCGTTGAAGGGTCCGGGGACGAGCAGTACTTC.